This TCR beta chain was profiled in a study of shared clonotypes between healthy human individuals. Turning to the study itself: CD8 memory received one plate per donor, CD8 naive two, CD4 memory three and CD4 naive three. Whole-study results and caveats: Generally, naive subsets (rather than memory subsets) showed larger estimated richness.

The CDR3 contains 14 residues. V lost 0 bases to trimming and J lost 6 bases, with 12 bases between them. Germline assignment: CDR1 GTSNPN and CDR2 SVGIG (reference sequence). Worth noting for this clone: The antigen is undetermined. A far larger clone is one nucleotide away, so this likely arose from a read error. The sample contains more than one DNA sequence encoding this CDR3.

Adult Caucasians living in Nashville, Tennessee made up all of the donors. Every subset's genomic DNA went evenly onto several immunoSEQ plates. Clones were read by immunoSEQ multiplex PCR, and TCRdb kept only the in-frame ones, dropping some. Here the sample spans over a million clones, about three quarters being singletons. Specimen: memory CD4+ T cells sorted from blood. Subset reported: CD45RA-negative fraction. The clonotype originates from a young man in good health. The chain employs TRBV30 and TRBJ1-5; D might be TRBD1 (6 bases). CDR3 amino acids: CAWSVRQGFQPQHF. DNA for the CDR3: TGTGCCTGGAGTGTTCGGCAGGGGTTTCAGCCCCAGCATTTT. Drawing the rest from reference TRBV30 and TRBJ1-5, the complete variable domain is SQTIHQWPATLVQPVGSPLSLECTVEGTSNPNLYWYRQAAGRGLQLLFYSVGIGQISSEVPQNLSASRPQDRQFILSSKKLLLSDSGFYLCAWSVRQGFQPQHFGDGTRLSIL.